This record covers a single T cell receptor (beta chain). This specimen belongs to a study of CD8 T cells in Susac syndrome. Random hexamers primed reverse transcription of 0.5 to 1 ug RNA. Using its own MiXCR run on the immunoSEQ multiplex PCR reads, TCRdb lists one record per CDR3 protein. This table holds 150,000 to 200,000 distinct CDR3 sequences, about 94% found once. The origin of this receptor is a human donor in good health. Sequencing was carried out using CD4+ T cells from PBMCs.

The CDR3, as DNA: TGTGCCAGCAGCCAAGGAGTAGCGGTTCGCACAGATACGCAGTATTTT. This translates into CASSQGVAVRTDTQYF. The chain uses TRBV4-2 and TRBJ2-3, with D possibly being TRBD2 (6 bases). The germline CDR1 and CDR2 sequences are LGHNA and YNFKEQ. The CDR3 is 16 amino acids. V gave up 1 base and J gave up 1 base, with 12 bases separating them.